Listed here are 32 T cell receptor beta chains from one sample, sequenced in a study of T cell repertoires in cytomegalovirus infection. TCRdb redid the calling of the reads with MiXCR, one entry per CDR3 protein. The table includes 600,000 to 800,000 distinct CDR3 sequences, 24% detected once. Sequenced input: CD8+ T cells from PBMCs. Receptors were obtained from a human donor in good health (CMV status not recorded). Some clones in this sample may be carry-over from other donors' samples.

The CDR3 nucleotides are TGTGCCAGCATGGAACTAGCGGGGGGGCAGGGGTACTTC. This encodes CASMELAGGQGYF. The chain recombines TRBV2 with TRBJ2-4; 13 positions match TRBD2. CDR3 length equals 13 residues. V was pared by 7 bases and J by 15 bases, with 9 bases of the junction left unmatched. Germline CDR1 SNHLY, CDR2 FYNNEI.

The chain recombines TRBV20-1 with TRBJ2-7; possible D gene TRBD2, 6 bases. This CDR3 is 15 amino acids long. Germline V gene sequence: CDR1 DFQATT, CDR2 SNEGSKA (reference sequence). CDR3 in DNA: TGCAGTGCCAGAGGGCCCCGGGACTTATCCTACGAGCAGTACGTC. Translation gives CSARGPRDLSYEQYV.

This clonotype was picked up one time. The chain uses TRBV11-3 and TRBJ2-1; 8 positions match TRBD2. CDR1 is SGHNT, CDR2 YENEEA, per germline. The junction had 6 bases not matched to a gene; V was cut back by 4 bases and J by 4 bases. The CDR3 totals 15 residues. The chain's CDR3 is CASSYLGGGYNEQFF. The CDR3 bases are TGTGCCAGCAGCTATCTCGGCGGGGGGTACAATGAGCAGTTCTTC. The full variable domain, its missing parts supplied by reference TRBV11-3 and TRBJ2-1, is EAGVVQSPRYKIIEKKQPVAFWCNPISGHNTLYWYLQNLGQGPELLIRYENEEAVDDSQLPKDRFSAERLKGVDSTLKIQPAELGDSAVYLCASSYLGGGYNEQFFGPGTRLTVL.

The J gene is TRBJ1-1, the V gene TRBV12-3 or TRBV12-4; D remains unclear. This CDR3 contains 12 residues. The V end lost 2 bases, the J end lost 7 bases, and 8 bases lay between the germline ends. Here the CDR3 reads CASSLSQREAFF. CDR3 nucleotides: TGTGCCAGCAGTTTAAGTCAGCGTGAAGCTTTCTTT.

The CDR3 sequence: CSARSLRGERSNQPQHF. In nucleotides, the CDR3 is TGCAGTGCTAGATCCCTTCGGGGTGAAAGGAGCAATCAGCCCCAGCATTTT. The V call is TRBV20-1, the J call TRBJ1-5, with no clear D. Germline loops: CDR1 DFQATT, CDR2 SNEGSKA (reference sequence). This CDR3 spans 17 amino acids. V lost 2 bases, J lost 1 base, and 18 bases lay in between.

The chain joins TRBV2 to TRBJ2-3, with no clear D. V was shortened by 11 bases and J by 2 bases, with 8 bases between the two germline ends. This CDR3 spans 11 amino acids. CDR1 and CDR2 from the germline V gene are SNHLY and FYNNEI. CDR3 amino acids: CAPRVTDTQYF. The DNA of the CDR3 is TGTGCCCCCCGGGTCACAGATACGCAGTATTTT.

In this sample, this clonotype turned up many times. CDR3 DNA: TGTGCCAGCAGTGAACGGCCCATCGCGAACACCGGGGAGCTGTTTTTT. It encodes CASSERPIANTGELFF. The chain combines TRBV6-1 with TRBJ2-2; D unclear. The germline V gene encodes CDR1 MNHNS and CDR2 SASEGT. V was cut by 2 bases and J by 0 bases, with 10 bases left in between. The CDR3 has 16 residues.

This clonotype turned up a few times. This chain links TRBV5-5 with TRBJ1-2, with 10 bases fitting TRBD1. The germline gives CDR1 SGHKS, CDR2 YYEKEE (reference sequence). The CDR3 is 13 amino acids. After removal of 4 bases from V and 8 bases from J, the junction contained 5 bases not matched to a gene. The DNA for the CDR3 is TGTGCCAGCAGCCCGGGACAGGGGATAGGCTACACCTTC. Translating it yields CASSPGQGIGYTF.

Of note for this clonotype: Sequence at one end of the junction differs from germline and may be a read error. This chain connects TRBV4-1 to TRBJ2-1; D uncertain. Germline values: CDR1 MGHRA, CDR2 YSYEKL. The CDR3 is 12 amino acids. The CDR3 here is CTSSQETYEQFF. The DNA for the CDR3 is TGTACCAGCAGCCAAGAGACATATGAGCAGTTCTTC.

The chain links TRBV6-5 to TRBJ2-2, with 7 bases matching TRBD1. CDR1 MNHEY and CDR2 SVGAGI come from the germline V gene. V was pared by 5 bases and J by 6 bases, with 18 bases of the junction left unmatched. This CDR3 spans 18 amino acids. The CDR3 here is CASSANRDSRNRAGELFF. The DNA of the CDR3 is TGTGCCAGCAGTGCAAATAGGGACAGCCGAAACCGAGCCGGGGAGCTGTTTTTT.

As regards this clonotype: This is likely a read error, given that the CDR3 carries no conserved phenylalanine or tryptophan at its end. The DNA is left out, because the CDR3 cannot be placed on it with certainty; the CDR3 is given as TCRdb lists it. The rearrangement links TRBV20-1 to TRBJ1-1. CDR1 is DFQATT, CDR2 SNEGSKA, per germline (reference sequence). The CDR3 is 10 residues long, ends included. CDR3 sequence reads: CSASLGGTAE.

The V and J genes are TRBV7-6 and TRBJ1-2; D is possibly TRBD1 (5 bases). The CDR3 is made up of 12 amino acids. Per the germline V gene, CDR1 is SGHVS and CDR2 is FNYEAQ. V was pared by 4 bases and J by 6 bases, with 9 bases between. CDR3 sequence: CASSSQGNGYTF. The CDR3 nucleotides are TGTGCCAGCAGCTCCCAGGGAAATGGCTACACCTTC.

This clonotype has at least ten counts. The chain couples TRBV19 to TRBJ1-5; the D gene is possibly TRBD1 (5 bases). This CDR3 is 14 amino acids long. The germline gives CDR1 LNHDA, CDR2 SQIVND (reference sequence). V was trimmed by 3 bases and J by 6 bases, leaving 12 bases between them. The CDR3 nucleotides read TGTGCCAGTAGTATTGAGCAGGGTATTCAGCCCCAGCATTTT. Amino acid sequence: CASSIEQGIQPQHF.

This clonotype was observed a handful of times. The CDR3 DNA reads TGCAGCGTTTTAGGGCGTTGGGACGAGCAGTACTTC. This codes for CSVLGRWDEQYF. The chain has TRBV29-1 and TRBJ2-7; the D is unclear. This CDR3 has 12 amino acids. Trimming stripped 5 bases from V and 5 bases from J, with 13 bases between. The germline CDR1 and CDR2 sequences are SQVTM and ANQGSEA.

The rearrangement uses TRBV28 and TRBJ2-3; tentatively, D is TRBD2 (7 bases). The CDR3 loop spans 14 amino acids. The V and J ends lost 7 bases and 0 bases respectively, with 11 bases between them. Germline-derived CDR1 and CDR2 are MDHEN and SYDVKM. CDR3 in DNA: TGTGCCAGCAAGGGGGGGAGTAGCACAGATACGCAGTATTTT. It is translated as CASKGGSSTDTQYF.

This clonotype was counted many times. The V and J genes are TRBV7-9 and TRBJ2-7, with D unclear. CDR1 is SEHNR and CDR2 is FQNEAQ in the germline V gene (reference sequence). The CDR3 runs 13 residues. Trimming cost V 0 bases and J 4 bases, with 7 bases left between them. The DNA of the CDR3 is TGTGCCAGCAGCTTAGCAGGACGGTACGAGCAGTACGTC. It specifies CASSLAGRYEQYV.

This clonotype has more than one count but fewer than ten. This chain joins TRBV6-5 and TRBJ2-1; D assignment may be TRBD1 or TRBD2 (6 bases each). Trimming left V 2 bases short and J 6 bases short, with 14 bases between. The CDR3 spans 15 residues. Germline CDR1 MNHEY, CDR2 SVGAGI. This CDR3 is CASSYGGLYGNEQFF. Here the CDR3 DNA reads TGTGCCAGCAGTTACGGGGGGCTTTACGGCAATGAGCAGTTCTTC.

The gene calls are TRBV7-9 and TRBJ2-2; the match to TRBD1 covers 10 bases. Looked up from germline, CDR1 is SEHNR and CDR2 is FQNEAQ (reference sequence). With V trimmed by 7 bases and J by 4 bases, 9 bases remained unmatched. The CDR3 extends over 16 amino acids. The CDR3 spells CASNSGDRGATGELFF. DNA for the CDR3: TGTGCCAGCAATTCCGGGGACAGGGGCGCCACCGGGGAGCTGTTTTTT. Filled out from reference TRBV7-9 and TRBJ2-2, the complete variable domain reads DTGVSQNPRHKITKRGQNVTFRCDPISEHNRLYWYRQTLGQGPEFLTYFQNEAQLEKSRLLSDRFSAERPKGSFSTLEIQRTEQGDSAMYLCASNSGDRGATGELFFGEGSRLTVL.

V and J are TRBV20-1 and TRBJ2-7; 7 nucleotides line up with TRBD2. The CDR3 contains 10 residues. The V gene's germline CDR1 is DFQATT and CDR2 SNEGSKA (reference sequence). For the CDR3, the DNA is TGCGCTTGGGGAGGGGTCGAGCAGTACTTC. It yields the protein CAWGGVEQYF.

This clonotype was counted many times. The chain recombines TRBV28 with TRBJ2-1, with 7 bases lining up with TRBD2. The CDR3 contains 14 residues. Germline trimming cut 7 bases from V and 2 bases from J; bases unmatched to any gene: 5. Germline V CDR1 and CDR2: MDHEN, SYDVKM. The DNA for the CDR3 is TGTGCCAGCAATGGGAGGGGACCCTACAATGAGCAGTTCTTC. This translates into CASNGRGPYNEQFF.

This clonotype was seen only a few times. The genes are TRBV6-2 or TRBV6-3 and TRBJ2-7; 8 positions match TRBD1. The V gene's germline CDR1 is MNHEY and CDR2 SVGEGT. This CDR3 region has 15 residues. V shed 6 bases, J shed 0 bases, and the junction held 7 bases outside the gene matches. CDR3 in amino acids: CASSPGGESSYEQYV. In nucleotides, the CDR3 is TGTGCCAGCAGCCCAGGGGGCGAGTCCTCCTACGAGCAGTACGTC.

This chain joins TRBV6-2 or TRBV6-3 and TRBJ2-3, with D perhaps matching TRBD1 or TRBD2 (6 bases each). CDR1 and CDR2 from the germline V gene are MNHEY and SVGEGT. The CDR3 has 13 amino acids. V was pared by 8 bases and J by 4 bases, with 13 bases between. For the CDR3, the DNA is TGTGCCAGCCACCTCGGGGGCGCAGATACGCAGTATTTT. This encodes CASHLGGADTQYF.

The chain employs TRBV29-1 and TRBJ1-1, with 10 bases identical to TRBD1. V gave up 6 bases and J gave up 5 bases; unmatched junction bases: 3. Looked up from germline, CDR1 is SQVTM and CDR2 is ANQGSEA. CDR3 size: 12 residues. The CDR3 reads CSVRDRGTEAFF. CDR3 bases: TGCAGCGTCCGGGACAGGGGAACTGAAGCTTTCTTT.

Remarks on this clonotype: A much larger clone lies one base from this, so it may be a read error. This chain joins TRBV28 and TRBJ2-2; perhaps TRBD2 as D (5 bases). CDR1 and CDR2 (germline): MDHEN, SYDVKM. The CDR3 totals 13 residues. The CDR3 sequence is CASSQQNTGERFF. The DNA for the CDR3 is TGTGCCAGCAGCCAACAGAACACCGGGGAGCGGTTTTTT.

The CDR3 here is CSVDSGPRDRVVDTQYF. CDR3 DNA: TGCAGCGTAGATAGTGGACCGCGGGACAGGGTAGTTGATACGCAGTATTTT. The chain employs TRBV29-1 and TRBJ2-3, with TRBD1 identical over 9 bases. J gave up 6 bases and V 6 bases, and 19 bases lay outside the gene matches. From germline, CDR1 is SQVTM and CDR2 ANQGSEA. The CDR3 covers 17 residues.

In DNA, the CDR3 is TGCAGTGCGGCATCCGGGACAACGAACACCGGGGAGCTGTTTTTT. It is translated as CSAASGTTNTGELFF. The chain employs TRBV20-1 and TRBJ2-2; a weak D match, TRBD1 (6 bases). The CDR3 runs 15 residues. Trimming took off 6 bases at V and 0 bases at J, with 14 bases between the two ends. From germline, CDR1 is DFQATT and CDR2 SNEGSKA (reference sequence).

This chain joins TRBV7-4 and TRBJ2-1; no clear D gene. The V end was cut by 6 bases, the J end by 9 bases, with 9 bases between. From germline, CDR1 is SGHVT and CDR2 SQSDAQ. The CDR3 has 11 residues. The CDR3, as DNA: TGTGCCAGCAGTCAGAGGACTGAGCAGTTCTTC. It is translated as CASSQRTEQFF.

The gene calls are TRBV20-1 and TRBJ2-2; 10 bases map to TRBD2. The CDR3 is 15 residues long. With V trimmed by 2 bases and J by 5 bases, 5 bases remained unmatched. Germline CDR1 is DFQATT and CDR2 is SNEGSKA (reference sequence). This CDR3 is CSARLTSGLTGELFF. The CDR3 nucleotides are TGCAGTGCTAGACTGACTAGCGGGTTAACCGGGGAGCTGTTTTTT.

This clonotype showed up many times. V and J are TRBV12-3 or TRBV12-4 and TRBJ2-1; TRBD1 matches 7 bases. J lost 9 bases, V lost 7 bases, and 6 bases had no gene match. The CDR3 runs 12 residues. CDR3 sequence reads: CASNFNRGEQFF. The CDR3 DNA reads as TGTGCCAGCAACTTTAACAGGGGTGAGCAGTTCTTC.

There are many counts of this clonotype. The CDR3: CASSFPAGTSSAAFF. For the CDR3, the DNA is TGTGCCAGTAGTTTCCCCGCCGGCACTTCTTCAGCAGCTTTCTTT. V is TRBV19 and J is TRBJ1-1, with no clear D. There are 15 residues in the CDR3. Per germline, CDR1 LNHDA and CDR2 SQIVND (reference sequence). V lost 5 bases, J lost 10 bases, and 23 bases lay in between.

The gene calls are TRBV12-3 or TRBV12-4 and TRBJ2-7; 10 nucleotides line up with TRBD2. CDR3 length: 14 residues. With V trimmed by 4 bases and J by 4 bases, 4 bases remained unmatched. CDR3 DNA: TGTGCCAGCAGTTACACTAGCGGGGTGTACGAGCAGTACGTC. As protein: CASSYTSGVYEQYV.

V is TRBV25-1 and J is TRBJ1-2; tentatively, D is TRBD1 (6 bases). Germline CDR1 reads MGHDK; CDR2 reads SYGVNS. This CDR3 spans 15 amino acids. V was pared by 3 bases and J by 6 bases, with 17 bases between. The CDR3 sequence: CASSDWSGDLHGYTF. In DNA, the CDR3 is TGTGCCAGCAGTGATTGGTCAGGGGACCTCCATGGCTACACCTTC.